This T cell receptor (beta chain) was sequenced in a study of blood T cell repertoires in COVID-19. Overall study context: The United States, Italy and Spain provided the acute and convalescent COVID-19 samples. Sources were T cells, B-cell-depleted T cells, or PBMCs; the material itself was cDNA or gDNA.

In the authors' workflow: How many nucleated cells were present was estimated from reference gene primer amplification. Only in-frame clones appear in the TCRdb table, and some are missing; sequencing was by immunoSEQ multiplex PCR. V and J calls and clone size are as listed in that table; D and trimming were resolved from the DNA. The data contain approximately 60,000 clones, around 93% of them singletons. The specimen was peripheral blood. The clonotype originates from a man aged 70 or older with active COVID-19.

For the CDR3, the DNA is TGCGCCAGCAGCCAAGTTCCGTGGACAGGGAACACTGAAGCTTTCTTT. Translation gives CASSQVPWTGNTEAFF. J is TRBJ1-1 and V is TRBV4-3; 7 nucleotides agree with TRBD1. Germline V gene data show CDR1 as LGHNA and CDR2 as YSLEER. The CDR3 runs to 16 residues. Unmatched junction bases numbered 6, after V lost 1 base and J lost 1 base.